Sequencing of this T cell receptor (beta chain) was carried out in a study of OX40 agonist ivuxolimab in advanced cancers. Study details: Treatment of patients was with ivuxolimab, an agonistic anti-OX40 (CD134) antibody. At doses from 0.01 to 10 mg/kg, patients were given intravenous ivuxolimab every 2 weeks.

This clone appeared once. Profiled with immunoSEQ multiplex PCR; TCRdb holds only in-frame clones, not every one. The table includes 30,000 or so clones, around nine tenths detected once. The V and J ends lost 8 bases and 6 bases respectively, with 19 bases between them. This CDR3 region has 14 residues. Germline CDR1 is MNHEY and CDR2 is SMNVEV (reference sequence). The sequence came from an adult with an advanced solid tumor such as melanoma, head and neck, liver or kidney cancer. The source material was CD4+ or CD8+ T cells sorted from blood, sampled in a trial of the OX40 agonist ivuxolimab. The chain employs TRBV27 and TRBJ1-2, with D unresolved. In nucleotides, the CDR3 is TGTGCCAGCTTATCGAGAGGGCTCCTCAATGGCTACACCTTC. It is translated as CASLSRGLLNGYTF.